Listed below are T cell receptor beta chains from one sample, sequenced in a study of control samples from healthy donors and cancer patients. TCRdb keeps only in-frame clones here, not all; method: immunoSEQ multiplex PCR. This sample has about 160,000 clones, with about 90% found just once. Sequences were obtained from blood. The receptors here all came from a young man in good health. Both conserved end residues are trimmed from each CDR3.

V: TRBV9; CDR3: ASSVYSSSYEQY
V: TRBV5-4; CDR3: ASSFGRVAETQY
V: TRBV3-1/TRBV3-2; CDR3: ASSQGVDQPQH
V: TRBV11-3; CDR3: ASSPGWGSAF
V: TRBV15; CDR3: ATSRGWGIDPDGTYEQY
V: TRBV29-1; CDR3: SVEAASSIRGGQF
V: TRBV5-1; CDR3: ASTLEGANVLT
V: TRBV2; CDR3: ASSAGLTGAGELF
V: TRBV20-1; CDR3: SARVDRAAF
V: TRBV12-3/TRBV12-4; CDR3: ASQSGDTEAF
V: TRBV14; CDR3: ASSQDRPDPLLETQY
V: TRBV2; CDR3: ASRSDRGQPQH